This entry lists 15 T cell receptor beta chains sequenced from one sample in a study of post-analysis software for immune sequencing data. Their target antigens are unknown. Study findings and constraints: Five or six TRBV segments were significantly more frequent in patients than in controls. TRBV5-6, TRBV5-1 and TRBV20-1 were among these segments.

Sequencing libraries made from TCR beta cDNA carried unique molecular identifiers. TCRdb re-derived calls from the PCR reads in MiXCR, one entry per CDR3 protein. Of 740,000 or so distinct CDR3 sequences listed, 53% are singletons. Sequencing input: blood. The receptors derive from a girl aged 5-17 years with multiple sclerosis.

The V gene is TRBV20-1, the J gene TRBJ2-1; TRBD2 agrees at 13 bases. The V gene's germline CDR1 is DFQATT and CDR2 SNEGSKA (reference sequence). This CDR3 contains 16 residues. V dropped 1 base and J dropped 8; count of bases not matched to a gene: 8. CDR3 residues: CSARGVLAGGWDEQFF. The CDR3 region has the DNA TGCAGTGCTAGAGGGGTACTAGCGGGAGGGTGGGATGAGCAGTTCTTC.

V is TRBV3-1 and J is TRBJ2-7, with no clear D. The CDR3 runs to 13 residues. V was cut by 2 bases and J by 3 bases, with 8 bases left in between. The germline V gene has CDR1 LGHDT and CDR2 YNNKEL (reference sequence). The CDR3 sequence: CASSQRLNYEQYF. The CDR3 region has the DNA TGTGCCAGCAGCCAACGGTTGAACTACGAGCAGTACTTC.

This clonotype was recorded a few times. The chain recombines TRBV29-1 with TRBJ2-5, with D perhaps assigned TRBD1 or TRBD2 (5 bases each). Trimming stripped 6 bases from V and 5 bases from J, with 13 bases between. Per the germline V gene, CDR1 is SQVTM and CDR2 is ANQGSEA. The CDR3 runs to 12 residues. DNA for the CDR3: TGCAGCGTCGCCGGGACCTTGGAGACCCAGTACTTC. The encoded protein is CSVAGTLETQYF. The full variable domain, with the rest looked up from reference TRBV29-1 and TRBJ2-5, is SAVISQKPSRDICQRGTSLTIQCQVDSQVTMMFWYRQQPGQSLTLIATANQGSEATYESGFVIDKFPISRPNLTFSTLTVSNMSPEDSSIYLCSVAGTLETQYFGPGTRLLVL.

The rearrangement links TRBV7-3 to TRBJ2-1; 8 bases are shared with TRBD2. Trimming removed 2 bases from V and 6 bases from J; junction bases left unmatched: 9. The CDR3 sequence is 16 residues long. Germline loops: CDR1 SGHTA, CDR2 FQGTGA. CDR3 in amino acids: CASSLFQAGDTNEQFF. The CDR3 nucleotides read TGTGCCAGCAGCTTATTCCAAGCGGGGGATACCAATGAGCAGTTCTTC. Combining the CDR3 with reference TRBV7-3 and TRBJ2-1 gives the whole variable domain GAGVSQTPSNKVTEKGKYVELRCDPISGHTALYWYRQSLGQGPEFLIYFQGTGAADDSGLPNDRFFAVRPEGSVSTLKIQRTERGDSAVYLCASSLFQAGDTNEQFFGPGTRLTVL.

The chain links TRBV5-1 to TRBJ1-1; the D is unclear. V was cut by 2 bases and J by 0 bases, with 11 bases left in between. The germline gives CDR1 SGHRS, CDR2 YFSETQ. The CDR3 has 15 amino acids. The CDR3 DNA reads TGCGCCAGCAGCTTCTCGGTCCCGATGAACACTGAAGCTTTCTTT. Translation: CASSFSVPMNTEAFF.

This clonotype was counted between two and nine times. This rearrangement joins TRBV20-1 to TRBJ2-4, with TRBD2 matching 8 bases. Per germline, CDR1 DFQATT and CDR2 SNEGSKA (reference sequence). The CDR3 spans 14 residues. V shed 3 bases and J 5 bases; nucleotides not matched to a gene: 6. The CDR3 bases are TGCAGTGCTAGCGGGAGGGCCCCCCAAAACATTCAGTACTTC. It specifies CSASGRAPQNIQYF.

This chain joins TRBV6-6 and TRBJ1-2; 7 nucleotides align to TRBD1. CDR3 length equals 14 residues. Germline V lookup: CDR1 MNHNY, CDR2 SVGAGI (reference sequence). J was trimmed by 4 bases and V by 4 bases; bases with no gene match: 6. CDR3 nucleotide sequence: TGTGCCAGCAGTTCCCGACAGGGAACCTATGGCTACACCTTC. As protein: CASSSRQGTYGYTF.

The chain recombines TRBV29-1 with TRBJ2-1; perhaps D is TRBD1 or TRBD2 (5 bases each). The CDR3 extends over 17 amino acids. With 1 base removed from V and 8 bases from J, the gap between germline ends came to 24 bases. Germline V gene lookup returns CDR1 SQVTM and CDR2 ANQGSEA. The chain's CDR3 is CSVEGSGLGVWYDEQFF. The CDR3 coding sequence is TGCAGCGTTGAAGGTTCAGGGTTGGGGGTTTGGTACGATGAGCAGTTCTTC.

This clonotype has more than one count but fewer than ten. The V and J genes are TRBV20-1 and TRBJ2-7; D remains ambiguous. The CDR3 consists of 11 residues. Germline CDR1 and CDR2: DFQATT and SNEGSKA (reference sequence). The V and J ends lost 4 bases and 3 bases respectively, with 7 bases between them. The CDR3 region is CSATLNYEQYF. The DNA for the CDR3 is TGCAGTGCTACTCTCAACTACGAGCAGTACTTC.

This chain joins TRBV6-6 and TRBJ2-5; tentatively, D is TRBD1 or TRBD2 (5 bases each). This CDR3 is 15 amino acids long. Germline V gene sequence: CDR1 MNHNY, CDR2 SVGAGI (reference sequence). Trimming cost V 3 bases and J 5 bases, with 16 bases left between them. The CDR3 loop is CASSYPGRPTETQYF. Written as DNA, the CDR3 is TGTGCCAGCAGTTATCCGGGACGGCCTACGGAGACCCAGTACTTC.

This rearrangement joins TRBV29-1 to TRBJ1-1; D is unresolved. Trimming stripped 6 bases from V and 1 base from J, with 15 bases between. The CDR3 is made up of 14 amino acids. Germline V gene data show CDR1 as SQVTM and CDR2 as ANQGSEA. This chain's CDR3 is CSVVARFQNTEAFF. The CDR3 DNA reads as TGCAGCGTCGTAGCTAGGTTCCAGAACACTGAAGCTTTCTTT.

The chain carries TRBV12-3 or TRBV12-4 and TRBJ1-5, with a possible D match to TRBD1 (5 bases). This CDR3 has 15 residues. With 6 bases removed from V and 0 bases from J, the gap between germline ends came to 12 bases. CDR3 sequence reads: CASREQGPSNQPQHF. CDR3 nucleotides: TGTGCCAGCAGGGAGCAGGGACCTAGCAATCAGCCCCAGCATTTT.

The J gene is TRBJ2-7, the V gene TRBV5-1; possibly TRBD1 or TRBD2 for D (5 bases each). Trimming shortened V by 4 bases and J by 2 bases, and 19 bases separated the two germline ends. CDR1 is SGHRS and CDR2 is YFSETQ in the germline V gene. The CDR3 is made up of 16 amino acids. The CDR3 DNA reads TGCGCCAGCAGCAATCGCCCAGGGAGCCCCACCTACGAGCAGTACTTC. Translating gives CASSNRPGSPTYEQYF.

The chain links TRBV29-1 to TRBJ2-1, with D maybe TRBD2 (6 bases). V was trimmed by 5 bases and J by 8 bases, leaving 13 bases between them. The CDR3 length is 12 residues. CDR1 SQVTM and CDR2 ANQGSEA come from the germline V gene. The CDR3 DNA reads TGCAGCGTTTCGGCGGGAAGCTATGAGCAGTTCTTC. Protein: CSVSAGSYEQFF.

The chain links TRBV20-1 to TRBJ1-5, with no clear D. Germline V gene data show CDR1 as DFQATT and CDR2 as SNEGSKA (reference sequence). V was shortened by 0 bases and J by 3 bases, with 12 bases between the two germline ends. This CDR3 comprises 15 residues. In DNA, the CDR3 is TGCAGTGCTAGAGAGTATGGGCCGATCAATCAGCCCCAGCATTTT. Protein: CSAREYGPINQPQHF.